This TCR beta chain was recovered during a study of CD8+CD57+ T cells in acquired aplastic anemia. The study, taken as a whole, reports: Overlapping CD8+ CDR3 repertoires of patients and controls contained 25 to 35 shared sequences. The study found no significant CD8+ Simpson's diversity difference between patients and controls.

CDR3 and TCR beta VDJ profiling relied on a genomic DNA template. TCRdb called the reads again in MiXCR, with one record for every CDR3 protein. Of approximately 170,000 distinct CDR3 sequences listed, about 45% are singletons. The sequenced patients had an expansion of CD8+CD57+ cells seen by flow cytometry. Receipt of therapy had not occurred in any patient by the time of blood sampling. Germline lookup yields CDR1 SQVTM and CDR2 ANQGSEA. The CDR3 spans 16 residues. Turning to this clonotype: Antigen: not known.

V and J are TRBV29-1 and TRBJ2-2; 9 bases are shared with TRBD1. This TCR was recovered from a human donor with aplastic anemia. Sequencing was carried out using sorted CD4+, CD8+, or CD8+CD57+ T cells (not recorded which) from PBMCs. CDR3: CSARVVGTGSAGELFF. As DNA, the CDR3 is TGCAGTGCTAGAGTGGTGGGGACAGGGTCTGCCGGGGAGCTGTTTTTT.